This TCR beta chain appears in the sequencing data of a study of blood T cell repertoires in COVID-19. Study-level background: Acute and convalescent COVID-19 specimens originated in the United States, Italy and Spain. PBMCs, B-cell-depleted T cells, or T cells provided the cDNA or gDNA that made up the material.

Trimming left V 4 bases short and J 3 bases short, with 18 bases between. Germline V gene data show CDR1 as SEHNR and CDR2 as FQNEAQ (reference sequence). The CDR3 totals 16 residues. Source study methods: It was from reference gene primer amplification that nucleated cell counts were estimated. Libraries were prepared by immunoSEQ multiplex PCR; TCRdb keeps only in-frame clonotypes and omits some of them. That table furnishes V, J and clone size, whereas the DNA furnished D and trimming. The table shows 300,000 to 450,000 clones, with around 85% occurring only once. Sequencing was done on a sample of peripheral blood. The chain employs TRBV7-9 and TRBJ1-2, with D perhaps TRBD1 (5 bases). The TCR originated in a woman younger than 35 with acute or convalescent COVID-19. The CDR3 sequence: CASSSGGEVWDYGYTF. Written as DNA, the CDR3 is TGTGCCAGCAGCTCAGGAGGGGAGGTGTGGGACTATGGCTACACCTTC.